The entry that follows covers one T cell receptor beta chain sequence. This clonotype was seen only a few times. What antigen it recognizes has not been identified. No much larger clone exists at a distance of one base, and base qualities are not known. To prepare the library, 5' RACE was applied. Sequencing used an Illumina HiSeq 2000. Template switching introduced a universal primer binding site; the final cDNA contained a unique molecular identifier, enabling accurate counting of TCR cDNA molecules. First-strand cDNA for TCR alpha and beta chains was synthesized from specific primers in the conserved constant-segment region. Each cDNA library was double barcoded, with a SMART-Mk sample barcode plus Illumina barcodes, to control for contamination. Two successive PCR steps introduced TruSeq adapter sequences along with Illumina sample barcodes. The Illumina HiSeq platform was used with custom primers to sequence TCR alpha and beta cDNA libraries. The study's own analysis went as follows. MiGEC was used to process raw reads and extract unique molecular identifiers, and MiXCR was used to find CDR3 positions. Recombination models were inferred per individual with the repgenHMM and IGoR tools using an EM algorithm. The tcR package in R was used for shared clonotype analysis, with sharing normalized by the product of cloneset sizes. Out-of-frame nonproductive sequences were analyzed to study raw recombination free of thymic and clonal selection effects. In TCRdb, the public reads were trimmed at Q25 with fastp and aligned with MiXCR, with productive beta chains retained. Each entry is one CDR3 protein sequence, shown with its most common DNA and genes. These V and J calls originate from TCRdb's pipeline instead of the authors' own analysis. The sample table holds some 1,600,000 distinct CDR3 sequences, of which roughly 35% were seen once. Together, the top ten hold under 0.35% of the sample.

V is pruned by 5 bases and J by 3 bases, leaving 6 bases of the junction without a gene match. According to the germline V gene (reference sequence), CDR1 reads DFQATT and CDR2 reads SNEGSKA. The CDR3 contains 13 residues, cysteine and phenylalanine counted. Of all the DNA, just the CDR3 is kept, 39 bases in frame from base 1. The data belong to a study of identical twins (TCRdb year 2016). A note on the overall study: The study deep-sequenced TCR alpha and beta repertoires from monozygotic twins, unrelated adults of various ages and cord blood to test whether fetal clonotypes persist. To rule out contamination, the twin experiments were replicated at different times with different library preparation protocols. The investigation overall reported the following: Fewer insertions were carried by abundant cord blood beta clonotypes, a similar but weaker trend appeared in young adult naive repertoires, and no such trend appeared in memory repertoires. The excess sharing between twins in beta out-of-frame sequences was weaker because fewer shared sequences reduced the signal-to-noise ratio. Compared with coincidental sharing between unrelated individuals, out-of-frame TCR alpha sequences shared between twins showed an excess of sequences with low generation probability. Out-of-frame TCR alpha sharing in monozygotic twins was systematically underestimated by recombination models, whereas sharing between unrelated individuals was in agreement with the recombination models. Invariant T cells such as MAIT and iNKT could partly confound zero-insertion analyses, though diverse VJ usage argued against this for most clonotypes. Because the same donors could not be followed over many years, the conclusions relied on cross-sectional statistical analysis.

Only healthy Caucasian donors were included. This TCR was recovered from a newborn girl in good health. Here the chain combines TRBV20-1 and TRBJ2-7; 8 middle bases align to TRBD2. Material: cord blood. The CDR3 is CSAPWTSLYEQYF. The sequenced DNA is TGCAGTGCTCCTTGGACTAGCCTCTACGAGCAGTACTTC.